The clone carrying this T cell receptor (beta chain) was seen once. Antigen specificity is unknown. The PCR employed 60 Vbeta primers together with 13 Jbeta primers. In the source study's methods: There were around 80 million unique TCR beta chains by a later count, and approximately 10 million of them were shared. Sequencing used immunoSEQ multiplex PCR; TCRdb keeps in-frame clones, though not all of them. That table furnishes V, J and clone size, whereas the DNA furnished D and trimming. The sample shows 95,000 to 130,000 clones, about four fifths of them seen only once. The source of the sample is a study of cytomegalovirus exposure and HLA in healthy donors. Trimming removed 4 bases at V and 3 bases at J, with 13 bases between. Per the germline V gene, CDR1 is SGHRS and CDR2 is YFSETQ. The CDR3 runs to 14 residues. Overall study results and limits: Segments of the TCR beta V type were, in most cases, productive about 90% or about 30% of the time in an earlier analysis.

What was sequenced was PBMCs. The receptor was derived from a woman between 18 and 29 years old in good health and CMV-seronegative. The V and J genes are TRBV5-1 and TRBJ1-1; D unresolved. The CDR3 protein is CASSEVPRDTEAFF. The DNA for the CDR3 is TGCGCCAGCAGCGAAGTCCCGAGGGACACTGAAGCTTTCTTT.